This TCR beta chain was observed in a study of regulatory T cells in long-lasting Graves disease. Trimming took 6 bases from V and 0 from J, leaving 12 bases between them. Germline V lookup: CDR1 SNHLY, CDR2 FYNNEI. This CDR3 region has 16 residues. This clonotype came up many times. Time point in this sample: persistent/refractory GD, antithyroid drugs over 5 years with positive TRAb. The TCR library was made from RNA extracted from PBMCs. In building TCR beta libraries, iRepertoire HTBI primers were used together with Arm-PCR of CDR3 regions. MiXCR, run by TCRdb on the multiplex PCR reads, gives a single entry per CDR3 protein. The table has around 430,000 distinct CDR3 sequences, 22% seen once.

This specimen consisted of peripheral blood mononuclear cells (PBMCs), obtained when the disease was refractory, from a patient treated with antithyroid drugs. This sequence originates from a female donor with Graves disease. J is TRBJ2-6 and V is TRBV2; D possibly corresponds to TRBD1 (5 bases). The CDR3 DNA reads TGTGCCAGCAGACCCGCGCAGGGCTCTGGGGCCAACGTCCTGACTTTC. Protein product: CASRPAQGSGANVLTF.